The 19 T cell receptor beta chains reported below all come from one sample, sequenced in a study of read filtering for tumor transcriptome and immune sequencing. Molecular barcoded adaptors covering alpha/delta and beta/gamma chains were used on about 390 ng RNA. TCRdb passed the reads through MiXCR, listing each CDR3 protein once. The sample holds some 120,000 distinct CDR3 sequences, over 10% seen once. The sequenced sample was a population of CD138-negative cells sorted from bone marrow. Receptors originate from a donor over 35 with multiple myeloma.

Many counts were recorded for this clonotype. CDR3 region: CASSYEQGRSYNEQFF. In DNA form, the CDR3 reads TGTGCCAGCAGCTACGAACAGGGTAGATCCTACAATGAGCAGTTCTTC. The V call is TRBV5-6, the J call TRBJ2-1, with a tentative D call TRBD1 (6 bases). V gave up 3 bases and J gave up 1 base, with 14 bases separating them. CDR3 length equals 16 residues. Germline CDR1 and CDR2: SGHDT and YYEEEE.

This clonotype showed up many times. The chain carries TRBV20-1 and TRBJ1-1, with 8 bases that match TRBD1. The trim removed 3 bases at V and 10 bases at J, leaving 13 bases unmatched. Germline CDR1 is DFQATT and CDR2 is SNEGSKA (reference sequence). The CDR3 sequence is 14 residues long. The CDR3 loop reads CSASTDQGAPAAFF. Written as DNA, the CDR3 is TGCAGTGCTAGTACAGACCAGGGGGCCCCGGCAGCTTTCTTT.

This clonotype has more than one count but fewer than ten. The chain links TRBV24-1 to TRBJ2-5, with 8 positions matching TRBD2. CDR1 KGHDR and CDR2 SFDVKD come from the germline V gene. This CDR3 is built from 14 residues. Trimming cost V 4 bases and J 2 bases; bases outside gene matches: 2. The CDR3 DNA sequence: TGTGCCACCAGTGAAAGCGGGAGTCAAGAGACCCAGTACTTC. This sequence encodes CATSESGSQETQYF.

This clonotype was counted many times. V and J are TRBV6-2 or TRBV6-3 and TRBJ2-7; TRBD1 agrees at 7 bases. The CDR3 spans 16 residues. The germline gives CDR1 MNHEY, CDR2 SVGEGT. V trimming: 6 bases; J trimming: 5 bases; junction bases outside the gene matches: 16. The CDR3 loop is CASRTLLGQKVDEQYF. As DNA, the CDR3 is TGTGCCAGCAGAACATTATTGGGACAGAAGGTCGACGAGCAGTACTTC.

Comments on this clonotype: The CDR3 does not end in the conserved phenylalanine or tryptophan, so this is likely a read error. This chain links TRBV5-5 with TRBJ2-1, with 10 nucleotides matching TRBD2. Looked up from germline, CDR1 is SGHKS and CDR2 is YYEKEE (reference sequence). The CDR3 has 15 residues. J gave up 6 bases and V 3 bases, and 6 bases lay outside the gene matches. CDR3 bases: TGTGCCAGCAGCTCTAGCGGGGGTCATACCAATGAGCAGTTCCTC. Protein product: CASSSSGGHTNEQFL.

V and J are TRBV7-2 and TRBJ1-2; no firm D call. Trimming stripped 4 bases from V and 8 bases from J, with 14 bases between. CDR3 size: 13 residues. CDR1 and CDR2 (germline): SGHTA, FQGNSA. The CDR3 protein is CASSSRPSWGYTF. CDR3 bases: TGTGCCAGCAGCTCGAGACCCTCCTGGGGCTACACCTTC.

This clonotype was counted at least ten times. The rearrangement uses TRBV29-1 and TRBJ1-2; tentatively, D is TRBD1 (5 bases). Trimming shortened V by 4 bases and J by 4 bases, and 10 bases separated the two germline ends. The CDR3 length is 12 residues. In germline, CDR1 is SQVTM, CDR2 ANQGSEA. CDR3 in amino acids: CSVVGVGYGYTF. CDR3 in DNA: TGCAGCGTTGTGGGGGTCGGCTATGGCTACACCTTC.

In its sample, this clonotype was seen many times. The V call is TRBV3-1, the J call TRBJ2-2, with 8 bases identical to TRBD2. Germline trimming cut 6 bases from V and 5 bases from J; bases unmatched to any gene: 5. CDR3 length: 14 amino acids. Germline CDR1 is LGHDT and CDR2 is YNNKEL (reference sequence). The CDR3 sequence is CASRTTSETGELFF. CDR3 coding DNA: TGTGCCAGCAGAACGACTAGCGAGACCGGGGAGCTGTTTTTT.

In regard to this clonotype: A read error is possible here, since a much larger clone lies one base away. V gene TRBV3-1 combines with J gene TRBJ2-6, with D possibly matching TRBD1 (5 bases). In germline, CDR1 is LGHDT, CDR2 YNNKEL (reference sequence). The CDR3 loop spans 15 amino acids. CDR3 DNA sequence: TGTGCCAGCAGCCTAACAAACTCTGGGGCCAACATCCTGACTTTC. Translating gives CASSLTNSGANILTF.

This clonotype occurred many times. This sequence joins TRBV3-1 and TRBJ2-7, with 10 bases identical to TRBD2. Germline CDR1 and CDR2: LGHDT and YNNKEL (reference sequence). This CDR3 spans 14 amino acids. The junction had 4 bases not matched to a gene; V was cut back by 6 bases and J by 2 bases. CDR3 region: CASRRTSGTYEQYF. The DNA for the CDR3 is TGTGCCAGCAGACGGACTAGCGGTACCTACGAGCAGTACTTC.

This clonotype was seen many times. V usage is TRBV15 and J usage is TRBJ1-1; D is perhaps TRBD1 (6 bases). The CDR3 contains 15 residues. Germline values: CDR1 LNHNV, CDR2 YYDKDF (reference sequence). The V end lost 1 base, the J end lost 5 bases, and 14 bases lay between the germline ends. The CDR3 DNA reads TGTGCCACCAGCAGAGGCGAACAGGGAGGAACTGAAGCTTTCTTT. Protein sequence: CATSRGEQGGTEAFF. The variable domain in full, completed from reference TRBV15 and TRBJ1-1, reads DAMVIQNPRYQVTQFGKPVTLSCSQTLNHNVMYWYQQKSSQAPKLLFHYYDKDFNNEADTPDNFQSRRPNTSFCFLDIRSPGLGDTAMYLCATSRGEQGGTEAFFGQGTRLTVV.

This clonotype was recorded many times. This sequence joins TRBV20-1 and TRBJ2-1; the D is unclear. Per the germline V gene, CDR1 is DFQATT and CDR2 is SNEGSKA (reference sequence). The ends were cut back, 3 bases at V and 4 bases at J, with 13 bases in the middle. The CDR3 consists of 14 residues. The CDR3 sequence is CSARHSVGYNEQFF. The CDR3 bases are TGCAGTGCTAGGCATTCGGTGGGTTACAATGAGCAGTTCTTC.

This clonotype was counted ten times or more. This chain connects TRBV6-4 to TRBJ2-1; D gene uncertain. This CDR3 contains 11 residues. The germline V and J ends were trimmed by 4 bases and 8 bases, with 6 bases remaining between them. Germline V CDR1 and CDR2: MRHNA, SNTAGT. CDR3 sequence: CASSVGDEQFF. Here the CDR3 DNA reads TGTGCCAGCAGTGTTGGAGATGAGCAGTTCTTC.

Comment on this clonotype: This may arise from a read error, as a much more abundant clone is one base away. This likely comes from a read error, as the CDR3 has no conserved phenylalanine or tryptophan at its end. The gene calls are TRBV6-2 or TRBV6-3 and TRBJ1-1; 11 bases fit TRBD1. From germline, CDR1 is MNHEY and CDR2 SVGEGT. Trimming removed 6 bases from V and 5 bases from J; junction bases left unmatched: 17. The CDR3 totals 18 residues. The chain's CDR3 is CASSQPAGQGARLTEAFS. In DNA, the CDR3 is TGTGCCAGCAGCCAACCAGCTGGACAGGGGGCGAGGTTAACTGAAGCTTTCTCT.

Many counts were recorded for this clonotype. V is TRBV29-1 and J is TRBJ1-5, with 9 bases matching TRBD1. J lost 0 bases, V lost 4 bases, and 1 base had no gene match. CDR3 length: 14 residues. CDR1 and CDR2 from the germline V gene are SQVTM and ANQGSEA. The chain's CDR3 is CSVGQGDSNQPQHF. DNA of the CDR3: TGCAGCGTTGGACAGGGGGATAGCAATCAGCCCCAGCATTTT.

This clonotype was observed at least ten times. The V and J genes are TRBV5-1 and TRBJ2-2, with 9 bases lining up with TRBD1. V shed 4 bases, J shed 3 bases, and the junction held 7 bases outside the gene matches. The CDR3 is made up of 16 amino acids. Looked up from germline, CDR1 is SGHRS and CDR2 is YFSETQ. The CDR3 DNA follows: TGCGCCAGCAGCAATAACAGGGGGCGTGACACCGGGGAGCTGTTTTTT. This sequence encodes CASSNNRGRDTGELFF.

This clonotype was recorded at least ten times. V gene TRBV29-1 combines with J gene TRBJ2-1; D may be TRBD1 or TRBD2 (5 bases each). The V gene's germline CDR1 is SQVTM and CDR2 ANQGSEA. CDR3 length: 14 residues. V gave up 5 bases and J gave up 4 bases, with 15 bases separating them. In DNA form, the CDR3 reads TGCAGCGTTCGGGACGGGGATCTTTACAATGAGCAGTTCTTC. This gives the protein CSVRDGDLYNEQFF.

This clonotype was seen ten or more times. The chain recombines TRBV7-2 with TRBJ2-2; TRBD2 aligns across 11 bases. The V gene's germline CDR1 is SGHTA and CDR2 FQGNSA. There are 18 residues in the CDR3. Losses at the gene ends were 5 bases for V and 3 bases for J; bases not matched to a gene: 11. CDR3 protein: CASSPSLLAGGHTGELFF. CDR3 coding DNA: TGTGCCAGCAGCCCCAGTCTATTAGCGGGAGGGCACACCGGGGAGCTGTTTTTT.

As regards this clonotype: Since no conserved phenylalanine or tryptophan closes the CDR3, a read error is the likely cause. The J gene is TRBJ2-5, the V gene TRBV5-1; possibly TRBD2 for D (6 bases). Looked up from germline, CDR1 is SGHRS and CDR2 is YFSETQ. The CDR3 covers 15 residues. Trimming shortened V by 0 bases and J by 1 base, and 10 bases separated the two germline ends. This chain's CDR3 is CASSLEGLPQETQYV. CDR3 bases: TGCGCCAGCAGCTTGGAGGGACTTCCCCAAGAGACCCAGTACGTC.